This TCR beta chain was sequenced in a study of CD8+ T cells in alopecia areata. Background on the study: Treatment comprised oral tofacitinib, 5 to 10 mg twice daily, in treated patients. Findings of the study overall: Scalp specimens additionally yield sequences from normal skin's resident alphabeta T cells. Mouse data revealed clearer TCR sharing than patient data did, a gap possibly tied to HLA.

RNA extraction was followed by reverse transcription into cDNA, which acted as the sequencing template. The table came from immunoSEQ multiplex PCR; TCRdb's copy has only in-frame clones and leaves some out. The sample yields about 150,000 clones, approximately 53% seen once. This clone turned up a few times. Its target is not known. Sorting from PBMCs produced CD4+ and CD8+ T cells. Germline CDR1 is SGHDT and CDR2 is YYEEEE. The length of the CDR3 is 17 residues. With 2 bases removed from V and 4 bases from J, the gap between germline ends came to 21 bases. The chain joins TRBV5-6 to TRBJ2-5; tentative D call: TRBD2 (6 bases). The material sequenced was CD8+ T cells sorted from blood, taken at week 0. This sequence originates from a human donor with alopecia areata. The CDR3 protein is CASSLGVPADYGETQYF. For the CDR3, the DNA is TGTGCCAGCAGCTTAGGGGTGCCGGCGGACTATGGAGAGACCCAGTACTTC. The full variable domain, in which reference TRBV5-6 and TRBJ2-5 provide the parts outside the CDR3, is DAGVTQSPTHLIKTRGQQVTLRCSPKSGHDTVSWYQQALGQGPQFIFQYYEEEERQRGNFPDRFSGHQFPNYSSELNVNALLLGDSALYLCASSLGVPADYGETQYFGPGTRLLVL.